Shown below are 17 T cell receptor beta chains from a single sample sequenced in a study of T cells in Graves' hyperthyroidism and ophthalmopathy. Regions amplified from RNA transcripts were the TCR beta CDR3 regions. TCR CDR3 regions were first amplified by RT-PCR with HTBI primers. MiXCR, run by TCRdb on the multiplex PCR reads, gives a single entry per CDR3 protein. This sample has roughly 330,000 distinct CDR3 sequences; 16% occur once, and the top ten carry roughly 31%. The sample was blood. The receptors originated from a man aged 30 to 39 with Graves' hyperthyroidism.

This clonotype was picked up a small number of times. The rearrangement uses TRBV13 and TRBJ2-1; D not resolved. CDR1 and CDR2 from the germline V gene are PRHDT and FYEKMQ (reference sequence). V was shortened by 4 bases and J by 9 bases, with 10 bases between the two germline ends. This CDR3 has 12 residues. The CDR3 region has the DNA TGTGCCAGCAGCTCTCCCTTTGGTGAGCAGTTCTTC. Residues: CASSSPFGEQFF.

This clonotype was seen at least ten times. The V call is TRBV11-2, the J call TRBJ2-7, with 10 positions matching TRBD2. There are 17 residues in the CDR3. Germline lookup yields CDR1 SGHAT and CDR2 FQNNGV. V lost 0 bases to trimming and J lost 2 bases; unmatched junction nucleotides: 7. The CDR3 loop reads CASSLDAGTSVTYEQYF. The CDR3 nucleotides are TGTGCCAGCAGCTTAGATGCCGGGACTAGCGTAACCTACGAGCAGTACTTC.

This clonotype came up many times. J is TRBJ1-1 and V is TRBV27; D is uncertain. From germline, CDR1 is MNHEY and CDR2 SMNVEV (reference sequence). CDR3 length equals 14 residues. V lost 4 bases to trimming and J lost 1 base, with 10 bases between them. The CDR3 DNA reads as TGTGCCAGCAGTTCTCCCTCATGGAACACTGAAGCTTTCTTT. Protein: CASSSPSWNTEAFF.

The V gene is TRBV28, the J gene TRBJ2-5; no definite D call. V was cut by 3 bases and J by 4 bases, with 12 bases left in between. CDR1 and CDR2 (germline): MDHEN, SYDVKM. The CDR3 is made up of 14 amino acids. In nucleotides, the CDR3 is TGTGCCAGCAGTTTGGGGTCTTCGAGAGAGACCCAGTACTTC. It translates to CASSLGSSRETQYF.

This clonotype was recorded a few times. The gene calls are TRBV13 and TRBJ2-7; TRBD1 matches 8 bases. CDR3 size: 14 residues. Germline V gene lookup returns CDR1 PRHDT and CDR2 FYEKMQ (reference sequence). Trimming cost V 4 bases and J 5 bases; bases outside gene matches: 7. Here the CDR3 reads CASSSRQGIDEQYF. DNA of the CDR3: TGTGCCAGCAGCTCTCGACAGGGGATAGACGAGCAGTACTTC.

This clonotype appeared many times. The gene calls are TRBV12-5 and TRBJ2-3; 9 nucleotides align to TRBD2. CDR1 LGHNT and CDR2 FRNRAP come from the germline V gene. CDR3 size: 16 residues. After removal of 2 bases from V and 2 bases from J, the junction contained 5 bases not matched to a gene. The CDR3 here is CASGLWLAGITDTQYF. The CDR3 DNA reads TGTGCTAGTGGTTTGTGGCTAGCGGGGATCACAGATACGCAGTATTTT.

This clonotype was detected once. The chain combines TRBV28 with TRBJ2-2, with D perhaps TRBD1 or TRBD2 (5 bases each). Trimming removed 10 bases from V and 2 bases from J, with 14 bases in between. Germline CDR1 MDHEN, CDR2 SYDVKM. This CDR3 spans 14 amino acids. The DNA for the CDR3 is TGTGCCACCTCCGGGACGCTTAACACCGGGGAGCTGTTTTTT. It yields the protein CATSGTLNTGELFF.

The chain couples TRBV6-1 to TRBJ2-5; D is uncertain. V was clipped by 5 bases and J by 5 bases, with 12 bases between them. The CDR3 runs 13 residues. Per germline, CDR1 MNHNS and CDR2 SASEGT. The CDR3: CASSLQLGETQYF. DNA of the CDR3: TGTGCCAGCAGTCTCCAACTGGGGGAGACCCAGTACTTC.

This clonotype was counted ten times or more. This chain uses TRBV28 with TRBJ2-5; D not resolved. The CDR3 has 13 amino acids. Germline values: CDR1 MDHEN, CDR2 SYDVKM. The V end lost 3 bases, the J end lost 6 bases, and 11 bases lay between the germline ends. Here the CDR3 reads CASSLSGFQTQYF. DNA for the CDR3: TGTGCCAGCAGTTTGTCAGGCTTCCAGACCCAGTACTTC.

This clonotype was seen repeatedly, ten times or more. The chain has TRBV3-1 and TRBJ1-2; perhaps TRBD1 as D (6 bases). The CDR3 loop spans 17 amino acids. Germline V gene sequence: CDR1 LGHDT, CDR2 YNNKEL (reference sequence). Trimming cost V 0 bases and J 1 base, with 15 bases left between them. The CDR3 protein is CASSQDIPGAVNYGYTF. CDR3 in DNA: TGTGCCAGCAGCCAAGATATCCCGGGGGCTGTTAACTATGGCTACACCTTC.

The V gene is TRBV19, the J gene TRBJ2-5; D is undetermined. This CDR3 spans 14 amino acids. The V end lost 1 base, the J end lost 0 bases, and 6 bases lay between the germline ends. CDR1 and CDR2 (germline): LNHDA, SQIVND (reference sequence). The CDR3 loop reads CASSIGRNQETQYF. For the CDR3, the DNA is TGTGCCAGTAGTATAGGCAGAAACCAAGAGACCCAGTACTTC.

The V gene is TRBV27, the J gene TRBJ1-1; the match to TRBD1 covers 7 bases. The CDR3 has 15 amino acids. Germline V CDR1 and CDR2: MNHEY, SMNVEV (reference sequence). Losses at the gene ends were 6 bases for V and 1 base for J; bases not matched to a gene: 8. The CDR3 DNA sequence: TGTGCCAGCAGCCCGAGGGGGCGTCCGAACACTGAAGCTTTCTTT. This translates into CASSPRGRPNTEAFF.

This clonotype was seen at least ten times. V usage is TRBV7-9 and J usage is TRBJ2-1; TRBD2 is a possible D gene (5 bases). CDR3 length: 13 amino acids. Trimming took 5 bases from V and 8 from J, leaving 13 bases between them. Per the germline V gene, CDR1 is SEHNR and CDR2 is FQNEAQ (reference sequence). CDR3: CASSATWTDEQFF. For the CDR3, the DNA is TGTGCCAGCAGCGCGACTTGGACTGATGAGCAGTTCTTC.

Many counts were recorded for this clonotype. The V gene is TRBV11-2, the J gene TRBJ1-1; D call uncertain. There are 15 residues in the CDR3. Trimming pared 1 base from V and 0 bases from J, leaving 9 bases between. CDR1 and CDR2 (germline): SGHAT, FQNNGV. CDR3 in DNA: TGTGCCAGCAGCTTAGGGGAAACAGTGAACACTGAAGCTTTCTTT. Residues: CASSLGETVNTEAFF. Full variable domain (missing parts from reference TRBV11-2 and TRBJ1-1): EAGVAQSPRYKIIEKRQSVAFWCNPISGHATLYWYQQILGQGPKLLIQFQNNGVVDDSQLPKDRFSAERLKGVDSTLKIQPAKLEDSAVYLCASSLGETVNTEAFFGQGTRLTVV.

This clonotype was seen at least ten times. CDR3 amino acids: CASSRTGDNQPQHF. DNA for the CDR3: TGTGCCAGCTCCCGGACAGGGGATAATCAGCCCCAGCATTTT. The chain couples TRBV18 to TRBJ1-5, with 9 positions matching TRBD1. The trim removed 6 bases at V and 4 bases at J, leaving 4 bases unmatched. The CDR3 has 14 residues. Per germline, CDR1 KGHSH and CDR2 LQKENI.

Of note for this clonotype: Since a much larger clone is just one base distant, this may be a read error. This CDR3 reads CSARDLASGNDQFF. CDR3 coding DNA: TGCAGTGCTAGAGATCTGGCTAGCGGGAATGATCAGTTCTTC. The chain uses TRBV20-1 and TRBJ2-1; 9 bases align to TRBD2. Germline V lookup: CDR1 DFQATT, CDR2 SNEGSKA (reference sequence). The CDR3 runs 14 residues.

The genes are TRBV3-1 and TRBJ1-1; D call uncertain. The germline V and J ends were trimmed by 1 base and 9 bases, with 6 bases remaining between them. The CDR3 loop spans 11 amino acids. Germline assignment: CDR1 LGHDT and CDR2 YNNKEL (reference sequence). This chain's CDR3 is CASSQAGQAFF. The CDR3 DNA reads as TGTGCCAGCAGCCAAGCTGGGCAAGCTTTCTTT.